A few counts support the clone carrying this T cell receptor (beta chain). The sample originates from a study of blood T cells in healthy people across ages. Germline values: CDR1 GTSNPN, CDR2 SVGIG (reference sequence). The CDR3 consists of 14 residues. V was shortened by 0 bases and J by 7 bases, with 15 bases between the two germline ends. Sample-barcoded 5' priming and a J-beta primer mix drove a second PCR of roughly 6 to 12 cycles. A single record per CDR3 protein comes from TCRdb applying MiXCR to the 5' RACE reads. This sample carries more than 650,000 distinct CDR3 sequences, 20% to 30% of them seen once, and the ten largest clones take around 3%. These data were also filed under a second study, of T cells of mothers and their children. From that second work: A slight, non-significant increase in overlap was found for related mother-child pairs relative to unrelated pairs.

The sequenced sample consisted of blood. The chain has TRBV30 and TRBJ1-2; no definite D call. The clonotype comes from a boy younger than 18 in good health. The CDR3 loop reads CAWSVRRREGGYTF. The CDR3 DNA reads as TGTGCCTGGAGTGTACGAAGGAGGGAAGGTGGCTACACCTTC. Drawing the rest from reference TRBV30 and TRBJ1-2, the complete variable domain is SQTIHQWPATLVQPVGSPLSLECTVEGTSNPNLYWYRQAAGRGLQLLFYSVGIGQISSEVPQNLSASRPQDRQFILSSKKLLLSDSGFYLCAWSVRRREGGYTFGSGTRLTVV.